The 4 T cell receptor beta chains below were found in one sample sequenced in a study of PD-L1 blockade in urothelial cancer. Some clones are missing from TCRdb's copy, which holds only in-frame ones; the method was immunoSEQ multiplex PCR. The sample consists of tens of thousands of clones, about four fifths of them appearing once. Time point of the sample: pretreatment peripheral blood. The material sequenced was PBMCs, taken around atezolizumab (anti-PD-L1) treatment. These receptors were collected from a man aged 60-69 years with urothelial cancer.

This clone was seen only once. CDR3 sequence reads: CASSPTGVDTQYF. The CDR3 DNA sequence: TGCGCCAGCAGCCCGACAGGGGTAGATACGCAGTATTTT. The chain is built from TRBV5-1 and TRBJ2-3, with TRBD1 identical over 8 bases. This CDR3 contains 13 residues. V lost 4 bases, J lost 5 bases, and 3 bases stayed unmatched. CDR1 is SGHRS, CDR2 YFSETQ, per germline. Complete variable domain (other parts from reference TRBV5-1 and TRBJ2-3): KAGVTQTPRYLIKTRGQQVTLSCSPISGHRSVSWYQQTPGQGLQFLFEYFSETQRNKGNFPGRFSGRQFSNSRSEMNVSTLELGDSALYLCASSPTGVDTQYFGPGTRLTVL.

This clone was counted only a few times. This chain uses TRBV6-5 with TRBJ2-1, with 11 bases identical to TRBD2. Germline values: CDR1 MNHEY, CDR2 SVGAGI. This CDR3 has 15 amino acids. The V segment lost 7 bases and the J segment 7 bases; nucleotides outside the gene matches: 9. CDR3 nucleotides: TGTGCCAGCACCAACGGGGCTAGCGGGAGGAATGAGCAGTTCTTC. Its translation: CASTNGASGRNEQFF.

This chain joins TRBV4-1 and TRBJ2-2; TRBD2 agrees at 7 bases. Per germline, CDR1 MGHRA and CDR2 YSYEKL. The junction had 4 bases not matched to a gene; V was cut back by 4 bases and J by 2 bases. There are 15 residues in the CDR3. The CDR3 DNA follows: TGCGCCAGCAGCCCCGCGGGACTAAACACCGGGGAGCTGTTTTTT. Protein product: CASSPAGLNTGELFF.

This clone has just one count. This sequence joins TRBV19 and TRBJ2-3; 7 bases agree with TRBD1. J lost 11 bases, V lost 6 bases, and 8 bases had no gene match. The CDR3 contains 12 residues. Germline V gives CDR1 LNHDA, CDR2 SQIVND (reference sequence). The CDR3 DNA is TGTGCCAGTAGCCCCGCGACAGGGCTGCAGTATTTT. Translating gives CASSPATGLQYF.